These 5 T cell receptor beta chains came from one sample sequenced in a study of blood T cells in healthy people across ages. Combining a sample-barcoded 5' primer with a J-beta primer mix, a second PCR ran for roughly 7 to 11 cycles. TCRdb analysed the 5' RACE reads with MiXCR anew, one entry per CDR3 protein. The sample yields about a million distinct CDR3 sequences, approximately 50% seen once. The material sequenced was blood. Receptor source: a woman aged 55-70 years in good health.

The chain has TRBV11-2 and TRBJ2-3; D gene unclear. Per germline, CDR1 SGHAT and CDR2 FQNNGV. This CDR3 contains 13 residues. Trimming removed 5 bases at V and 5 bases at J, with 11 bases between. The CDR3 sequence: CASSRSPGDTQYF. CDR3 bases: TGTGCCAGCAGCCGTTCACCGGGAGATACGCAGTATTTT.

V and J are TRBV4-1 and TRBJ2-2; D unresolved. Germline V gene lookup returns CDR1 MGHRA and CDR2 YSYEKL. V dropped 4 bases and J dropped 4 bases, with 10 bases sitting between them. The CDR3 is 14 amino acids. The chain's CDR3 is CASSLDPSTGELFF. The CDR3 DNA reads as TGCGCCAGCAGCCTGGACCCCAGCACCGGGGAGCTGTTTTTT.

The J gene is TRBJ2-5, the V gene TRBV5-1; TRBD1 aligns across 7 bases. CDR1 SGHRS and CDR2 YFSETQ come from the germline V gene. V was clipped by 7 bases and J by 1 base; unmatched bases: 7. The CDR3 extends over 14 amino acids. CDR3 residues: CASGKRDSQETQYF. CDR3 DNA: TGCGCCAGCGGAAAACGGGACAGCCAAGAGACCCAGTACTTC.

The chain employs TRBV4-2 and TRBJ2-7, with TRBD2 matching 9 bases. Trimming at V came to 4 bases and at J to 3 bases, leaving 10 bases not matched to a gene. The CDR3 totals 16 residues. Germline V gene data show CDR1 as LGHNA and CDR2 as YNFKEQ. The CDR3 loop reads CASSPGGLAGIYEQYF. As DNA, the CDR3 is TGTGCCAGCAGCCCCGGGGGCCTAGCGGGGATCTACGAGCAGTACTTC.

This clonotype showed up just a few times. Relative to the germline gene, one junction end is altered; a read error may explain this. The CDR3 DNA sequence: TGTGCCACAGATCAGAGCGGGAGCAGAGATACGCAGTATTTT. It encodes CATDQSGSRDTQYF. The chain is built from TRBV15 and TRBJ2-3; 8 positions agree with TRBD2. The CDR3 is made up of 14 amino acids. Germline V gene sequence: CDR1 LNHNV, CDR2 YYDKDF (reference sequence). Supplemented by reference TRBV15 and TRBJ2-3, the full variable domain reads DAMVIQNPRYQVTQFGKPVTLSCSQTLNHNVMYWYQQKSSQAPKLLFHYYDKDFNNEADTPDNFQSRRPNTSFCFLDIRSPGLGDTAMYLCATDQSGSRDTQYFGPGTRLTVL.